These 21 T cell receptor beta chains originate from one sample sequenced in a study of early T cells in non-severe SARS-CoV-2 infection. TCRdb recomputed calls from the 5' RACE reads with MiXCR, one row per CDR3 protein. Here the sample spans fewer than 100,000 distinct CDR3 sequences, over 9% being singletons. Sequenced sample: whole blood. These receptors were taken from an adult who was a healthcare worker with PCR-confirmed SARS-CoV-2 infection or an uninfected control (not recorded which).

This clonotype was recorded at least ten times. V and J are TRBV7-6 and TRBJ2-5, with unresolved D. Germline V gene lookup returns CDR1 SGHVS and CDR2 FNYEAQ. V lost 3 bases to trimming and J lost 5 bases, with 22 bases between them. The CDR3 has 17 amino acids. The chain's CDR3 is CASSFRGQAVTGETQYF. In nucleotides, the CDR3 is TGTGCCAGCAGCTTCCGAGGCCAGGCCGTAACCGGGGAGACCCAGTACTTC.

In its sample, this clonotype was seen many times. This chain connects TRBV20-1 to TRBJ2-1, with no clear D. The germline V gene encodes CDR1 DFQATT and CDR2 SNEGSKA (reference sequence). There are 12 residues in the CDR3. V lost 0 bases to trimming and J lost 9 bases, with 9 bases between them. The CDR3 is CSARDRFAEQFF. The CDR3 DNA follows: TGCAGTGCTAGAGATCGGTTCGCTGAGCAGTTCTTC.

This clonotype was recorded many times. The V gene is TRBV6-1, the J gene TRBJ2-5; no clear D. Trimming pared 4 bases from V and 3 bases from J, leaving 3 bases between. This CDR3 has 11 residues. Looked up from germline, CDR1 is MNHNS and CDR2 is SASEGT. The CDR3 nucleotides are TGTGCCAGCAGTGGGGAAGAGACCCAGTACTTC. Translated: CASSGEETQYF.

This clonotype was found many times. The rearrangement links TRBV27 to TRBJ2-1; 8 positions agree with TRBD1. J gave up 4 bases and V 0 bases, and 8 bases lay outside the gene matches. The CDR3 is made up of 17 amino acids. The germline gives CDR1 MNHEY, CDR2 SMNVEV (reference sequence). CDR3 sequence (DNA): TGTGCCAGCAGTTTATCAGGGGGACAGGATCCATACAATGAGCAGTTCTTC. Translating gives CASSLSGGQDPYNEQFF.

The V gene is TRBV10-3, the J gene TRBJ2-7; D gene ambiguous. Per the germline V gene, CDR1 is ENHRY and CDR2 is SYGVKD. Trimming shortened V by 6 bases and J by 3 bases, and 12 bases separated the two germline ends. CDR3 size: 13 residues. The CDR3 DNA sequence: TGTGCCATCAGGGCGGCGACATACTACGAGCAGTACTTC. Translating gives CAIRAATYYEQYF.

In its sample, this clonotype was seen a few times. Written as DNA, the CDR3 is TGTGCCAGCTCACACTTCCCGGGGTCCTCCGGGCCCTACGAGCAGTACTTC. Amino acid sequence: CASSHFPGSSGPYEQYF. The chain carries TRBV18 and TRBJ2-7; maybe TRBD2 (5 bases). The V and J ends lost 4 bases and 2 bases respectively, with 21 bases between them. The CDR3 consists of 17 residues. The germline CDR1 and CDR2 sequences are KGHSH and LQKENI.

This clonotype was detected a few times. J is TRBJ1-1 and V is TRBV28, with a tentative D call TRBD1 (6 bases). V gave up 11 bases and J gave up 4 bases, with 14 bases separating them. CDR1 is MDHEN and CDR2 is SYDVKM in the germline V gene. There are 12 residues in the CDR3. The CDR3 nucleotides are TGTGCCGGAAGCACAGGGACCACTGAAGCTTTCTTT. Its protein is CAGSTGTTEAFF.

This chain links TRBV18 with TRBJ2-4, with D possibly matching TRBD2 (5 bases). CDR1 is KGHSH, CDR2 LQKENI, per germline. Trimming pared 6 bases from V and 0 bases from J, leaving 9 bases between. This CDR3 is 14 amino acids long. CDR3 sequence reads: CASSLEEAKNIQYF. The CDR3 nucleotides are TGTGCCAGCTCCTTGGAGGAAGCCAAAAACATTCAGTACTTC.

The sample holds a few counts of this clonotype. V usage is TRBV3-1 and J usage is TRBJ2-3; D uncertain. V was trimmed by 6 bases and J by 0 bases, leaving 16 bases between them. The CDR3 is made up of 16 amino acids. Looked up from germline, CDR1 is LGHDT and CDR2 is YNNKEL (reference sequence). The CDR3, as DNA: TGTGCCAGCAGGCGCACCACTTCGTCTAGCACAGATACGCAGTATTTT. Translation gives CASRRTTSSSTDTQYF.

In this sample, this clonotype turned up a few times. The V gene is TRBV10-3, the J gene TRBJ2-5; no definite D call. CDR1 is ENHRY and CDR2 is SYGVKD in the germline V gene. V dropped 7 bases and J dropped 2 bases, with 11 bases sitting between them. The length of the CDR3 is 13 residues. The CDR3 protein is CAITDPLQETQYF. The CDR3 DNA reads TGTGCCATCACTGACCCACTGCAAGAGACCCAGTACTTC.

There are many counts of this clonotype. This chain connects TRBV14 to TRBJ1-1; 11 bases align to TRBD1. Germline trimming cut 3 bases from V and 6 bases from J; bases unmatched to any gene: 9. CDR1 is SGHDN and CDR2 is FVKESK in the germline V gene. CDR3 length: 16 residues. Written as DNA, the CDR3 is TGTGCCAGCAGCCAGATGTGGACAGGGGGCTTGGCTGAAGCTTTCTTT. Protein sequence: CASSQMWTGGLAEAFF.

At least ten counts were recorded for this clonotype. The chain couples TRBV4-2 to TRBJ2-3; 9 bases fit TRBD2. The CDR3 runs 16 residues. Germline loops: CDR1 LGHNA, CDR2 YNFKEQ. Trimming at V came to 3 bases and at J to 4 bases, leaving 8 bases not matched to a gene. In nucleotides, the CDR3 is TGTGCCAGCAGCCAGGCGCCGGGACTAGCTTCAGATACGCAGTATTTT. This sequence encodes CASSQAPGLASDTQYF.

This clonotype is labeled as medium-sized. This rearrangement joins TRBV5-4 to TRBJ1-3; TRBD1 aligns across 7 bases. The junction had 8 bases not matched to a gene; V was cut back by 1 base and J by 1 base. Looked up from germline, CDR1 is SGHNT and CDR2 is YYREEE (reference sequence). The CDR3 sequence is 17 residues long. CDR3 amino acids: CASSLTGATPSGNTIYF. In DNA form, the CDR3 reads TGTGCCAGCAGCTTGACAGGGGCCACCCCTTCTGGAAACACCATATATTTT.

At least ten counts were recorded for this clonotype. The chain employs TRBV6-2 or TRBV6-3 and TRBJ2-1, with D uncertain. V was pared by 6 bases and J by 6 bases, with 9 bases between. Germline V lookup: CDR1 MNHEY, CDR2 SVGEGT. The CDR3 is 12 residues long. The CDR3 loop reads CASRRYPNEQFF. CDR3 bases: TGTGCCAGCAGGCGGTACCCCAATGAGCAGTTCTTC.

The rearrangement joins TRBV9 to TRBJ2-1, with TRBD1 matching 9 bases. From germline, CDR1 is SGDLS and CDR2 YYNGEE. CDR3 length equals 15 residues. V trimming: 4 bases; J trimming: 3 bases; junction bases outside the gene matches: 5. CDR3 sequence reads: CASSFVDRGYNEQFF. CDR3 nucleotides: TGTGCCAGCAGCTTCGTGGACAGGGGCTACAATGAGCAGTTCTTC.

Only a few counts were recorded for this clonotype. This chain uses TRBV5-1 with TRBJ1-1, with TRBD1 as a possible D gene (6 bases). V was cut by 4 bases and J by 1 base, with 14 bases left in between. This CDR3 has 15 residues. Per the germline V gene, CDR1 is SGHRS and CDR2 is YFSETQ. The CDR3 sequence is CASSPGVAGNTEAFF. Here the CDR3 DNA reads TGCGCCAGCAGCCCAGGGGTGGCGGGGAACACTGAAGCTTTCTTT.

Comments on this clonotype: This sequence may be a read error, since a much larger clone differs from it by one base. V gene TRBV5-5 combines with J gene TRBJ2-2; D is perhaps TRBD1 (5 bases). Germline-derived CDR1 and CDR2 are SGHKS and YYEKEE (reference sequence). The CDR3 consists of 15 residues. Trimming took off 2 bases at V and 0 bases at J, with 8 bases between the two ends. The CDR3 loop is CASSLRGANTGELFF. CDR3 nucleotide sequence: TGTGCCAGCAGCTTAAGGGGCGCGAACACCGGGGAGCTGTTTTTT.

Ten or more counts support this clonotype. CDR3 bases: TGTGCCATCAGTGAGTCCAGACAGGGCTATACTGAAGCTTTCTTT. Encoded protein: CAISESRQGYTEAFF. This chain uses TRBV10-3 with TRBJ1-1, with TRBD1 identical over 7 bases. Germline V gene sequence: CDR1 ENHRY, CDR2 SYGVKD. This CDR3 comprises 15 residues. The junction had 6 bases not matched to a gene; V was cut back by 0 bases and J by 5 bases.

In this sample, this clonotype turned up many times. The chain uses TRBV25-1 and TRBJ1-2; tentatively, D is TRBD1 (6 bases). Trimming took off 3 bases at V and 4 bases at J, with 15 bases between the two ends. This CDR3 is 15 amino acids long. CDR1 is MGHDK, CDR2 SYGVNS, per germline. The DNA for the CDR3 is TGTGCCAGCAGTGATACCGGGACATACCCCTATGGCTACACCTTC. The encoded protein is CASSDTGTYPYGYTF.

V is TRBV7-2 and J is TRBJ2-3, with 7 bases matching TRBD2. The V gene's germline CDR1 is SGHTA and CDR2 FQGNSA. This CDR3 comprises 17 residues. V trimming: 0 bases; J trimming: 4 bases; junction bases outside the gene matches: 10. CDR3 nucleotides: TGTGCCAGCAGCTTAGCCCCCCGCGGGAGTGGTTCAGATACGCAGTATTTT. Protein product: CASSLAPRGSGSDTQYF.

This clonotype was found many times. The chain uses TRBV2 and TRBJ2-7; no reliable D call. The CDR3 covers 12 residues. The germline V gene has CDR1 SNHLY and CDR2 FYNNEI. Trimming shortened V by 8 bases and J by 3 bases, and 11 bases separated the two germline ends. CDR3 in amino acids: CASGLTFYEQYF. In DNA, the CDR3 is TGTGCCAGCGGTCTCACATTCTACGAGCAGTACTTC.